This T cell receptor beta chain came from a study of shared clonotypes between healthy human individuals. Study details: The study used three CD4 naive, three CD4 memory, two CD8 naive and one CD8 memory plate per donor.

A split of CD4+ cells into CD45RA+ naive and CD45RA-negative memory subsets was performed. Points from the study as a whole: A few donors held 5% to 5.5% of naive CD4 clonotypes in common.

In this sample, this clone turned up once. What it binds is not known. As originally analysed: Junction-only sequences without quality scores came from ImmunoSEQ, so filtering differed. Here immunoSEQ multiplex PCR was the method, and the copy in TCRdb shows in-frame clones only, minus some. That table supplies the V and J calls and clone size; D and trimming were determined from the DNA. The sample contains about 2 million clones, roughly 94% of which appear only once. The source is a man aged 18 to 29 in good health. The sequenced material came from naive CD4+ T cells sorted from blood. As for subset: CD45RA+ positively selected.

This CDR3 is CASSDNRYQNIQYF. The CDR3 DNA is TGTGCCAGCAGTGACAACAGGTATCAAAACATTCAGTACTTC. The V gene is TRBV2, the J gene TRBJ2-4; perhaps TRBD1 as D (5 bases). This CDR3 spans 14 amino acids. The germline V gene has CDR1 SNHLY and CDR2 FYNNEI. V lost 3 bases and J lost 5, with 11 bases in between.